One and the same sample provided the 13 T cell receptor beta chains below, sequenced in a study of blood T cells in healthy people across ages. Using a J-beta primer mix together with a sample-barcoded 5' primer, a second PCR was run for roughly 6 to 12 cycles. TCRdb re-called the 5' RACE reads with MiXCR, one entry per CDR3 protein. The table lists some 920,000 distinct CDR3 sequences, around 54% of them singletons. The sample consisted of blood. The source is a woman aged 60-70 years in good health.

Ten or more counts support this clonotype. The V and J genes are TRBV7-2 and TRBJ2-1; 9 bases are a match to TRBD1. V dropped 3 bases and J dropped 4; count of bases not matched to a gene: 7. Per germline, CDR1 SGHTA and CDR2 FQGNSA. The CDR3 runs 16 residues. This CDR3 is CASSFHLDRGYNEQFF. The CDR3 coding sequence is TGTGCCAGCAGCTTTCATTTGGACAGGGGATACAATGAGCAGTTCTTC.

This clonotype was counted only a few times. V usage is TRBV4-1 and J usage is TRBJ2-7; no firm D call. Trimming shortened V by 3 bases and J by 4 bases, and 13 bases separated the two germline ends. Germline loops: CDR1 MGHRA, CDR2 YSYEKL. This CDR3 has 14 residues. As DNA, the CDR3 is TGCGCCAGCAGCCAGTGGTCAGGCTCTTACGAGCAGTACTTC. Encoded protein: CASSQWSGSYEQYF.

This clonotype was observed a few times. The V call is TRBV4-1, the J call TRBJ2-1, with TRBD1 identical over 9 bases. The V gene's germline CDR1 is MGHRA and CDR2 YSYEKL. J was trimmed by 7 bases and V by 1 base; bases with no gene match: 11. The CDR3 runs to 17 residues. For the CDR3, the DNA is TGCGCCAGCAGCCAAGGTCTGGCACAGGGGGCAGGGAATGAGCAGTTCTTC. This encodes CASSQGLAQGAGNEQFF.

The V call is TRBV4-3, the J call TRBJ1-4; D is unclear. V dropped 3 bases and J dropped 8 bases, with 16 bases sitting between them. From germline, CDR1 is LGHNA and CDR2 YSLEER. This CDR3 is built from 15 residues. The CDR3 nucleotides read TGCGCCAGCAGCCAGTCCCGGGGAGAAAAGGAAAAACTGTTTTTT. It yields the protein CASSQSRGEKEKLFF.

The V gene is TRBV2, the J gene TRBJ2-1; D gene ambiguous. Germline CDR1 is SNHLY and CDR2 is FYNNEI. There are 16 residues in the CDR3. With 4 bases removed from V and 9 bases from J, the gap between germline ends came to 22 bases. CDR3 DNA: TGTGCCAGCAGTGCGACGGCCCAGATAAGTACCGGTGAGCAGTTCTTC. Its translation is CASSATAQISTGEQFF.

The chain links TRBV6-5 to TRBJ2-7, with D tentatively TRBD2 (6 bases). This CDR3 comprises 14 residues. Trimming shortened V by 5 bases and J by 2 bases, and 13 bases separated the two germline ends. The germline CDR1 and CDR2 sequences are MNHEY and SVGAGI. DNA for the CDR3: TGTGCCAGCAGTGGGCAGGGAGGTACCTACGAGCAGTACTTC. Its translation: CASSGQGGTYEQYF.

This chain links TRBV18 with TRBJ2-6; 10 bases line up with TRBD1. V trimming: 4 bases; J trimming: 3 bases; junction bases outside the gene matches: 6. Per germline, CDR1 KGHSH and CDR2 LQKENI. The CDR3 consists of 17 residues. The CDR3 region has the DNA TGTGCCAGCTCACGACAGGGGGCGAGTGTTGGGGCCAACGTCCTGACTTTC. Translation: CASSRQGASVGANVLTF. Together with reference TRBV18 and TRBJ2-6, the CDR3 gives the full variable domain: NAGVMQNPRHLVRRRGQEARLRCSPMKGHSHVYWYRQLPEEGLKFMVYLQKENIIDESGMPKERFSAEFPKEGPSILRIQQVVRGDSAAYFCASSRQGASVGANVLTFGAGSRLTVL.

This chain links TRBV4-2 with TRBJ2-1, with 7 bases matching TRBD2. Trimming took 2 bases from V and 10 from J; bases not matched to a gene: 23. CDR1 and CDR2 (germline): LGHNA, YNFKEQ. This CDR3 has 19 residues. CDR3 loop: CASSQQLPSGRTSYYEQFF. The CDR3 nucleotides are TGTGCCAGCAGCCAACAGCTGCCTAGCGGACGTACGTCGTACTACGAGCAGTTCTTC.

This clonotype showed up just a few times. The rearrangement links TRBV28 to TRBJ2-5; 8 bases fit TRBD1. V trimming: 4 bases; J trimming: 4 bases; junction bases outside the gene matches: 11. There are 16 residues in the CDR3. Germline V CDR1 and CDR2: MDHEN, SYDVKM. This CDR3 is CASSSSPTGAVETQYF. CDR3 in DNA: TGTGCCAGCAGTTCCTCGCCGACAGGGGCTGTAGAGACCCAGTACTTC.

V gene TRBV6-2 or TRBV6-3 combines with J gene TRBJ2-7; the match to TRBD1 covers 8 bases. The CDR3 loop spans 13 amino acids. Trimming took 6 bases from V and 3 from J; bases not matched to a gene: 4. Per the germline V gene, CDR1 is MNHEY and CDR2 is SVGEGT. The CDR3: CASRGGQGYEQYF. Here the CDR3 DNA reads TGTGCCAGCAGGGGCGGACAGGGCTACGAGCAGTACTTC.

Written as DNA, the CDR3 is TGTGCCAGCAGCCAACTTTATCCGGGAGGCGCAGATACGCAGTATTTT. Translated: CASSQLYPGGADTQYF. This sequence joins TRBV3-1 and TRBJ2-3; the match to TRBD2 covers 7 bases. With V trimmed by 2 bases and J by 4 bases, 9 bases remained unmatched. Germline lookup yields CDR1 LGHDT and CDR2 YNNKEL (reference sequence). There are 16 residues in the CDR3.

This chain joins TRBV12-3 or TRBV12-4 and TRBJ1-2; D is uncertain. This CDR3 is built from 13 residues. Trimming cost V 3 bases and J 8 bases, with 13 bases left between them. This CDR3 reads CASSLLPMRGYTF. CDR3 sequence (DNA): TGTGCCAGCAGTTTGCTCCCAATGCGGGGCTACACCTTC.

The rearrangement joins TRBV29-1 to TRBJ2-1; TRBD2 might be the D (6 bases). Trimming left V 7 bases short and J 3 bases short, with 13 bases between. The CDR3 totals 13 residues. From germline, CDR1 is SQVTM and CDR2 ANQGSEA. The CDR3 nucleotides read TGCAGCGGCCAGTCCGGGAGCTACAATGAGCAGTTCTTC. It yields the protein CSGQSGSYNEQFF.